The next 7 T cell receptor beta chains were all read from a single sample in a study of blood T cell repertoires in COVID-19. Generated by immunoSEQ multiplex PCR, the TCRdb table keeps only in-frame clones and is missing some. The table lists just over 75,000 clones, roughly 84% of them singletons. The sample comprised peripheral blood. These receptors originate from a man in his forties or fifties with acute or convalescent COVID-19.

The chain joins TRBV7-6 to TRBJ2-5; TRBD1 aligns across 8 bases. Losses at the gene ends were 2 bases for V and 4 bases for J; bases not matched to a gene: 6. The germline V gene has CDR1 SGHVS and CDR2 FNYEAQ. The CDR3 runs to 15 residues. CDR3 nucleotides: TGTGCCAGCAGCTTATTCAGGGGGCGTAGAGAGACCCAGTACTTC. Amino acids: CASSLFRGRRETQYF.

This clone appeared a single time. J is TRBJ2-7 and V is TRBV5-1, with 10 bases fitting TRBD2. The CDR3 length is 15 residues. Germline V CDR1 and CDR2: SGHRS, YFSETQ. The V segment lost 3 bases and the J segment 3 bases; nucleotides outside the gene matches: 6. This CDR3 reads CASSSIERGGYEQYF. CDR3 sequence (DNA): TGCGCCAGCAGCTCTATCGAGCGGGGGGGCTACGAGCAGTACTTC.

The V gene is TRBV2, the J gene TRBJ1-1, with a weak D call TRBD1 (5 bases). Trimming took off 1 base at V and 4 bases at J, with 10 bases between the two ends. CDR1 is SNHLY and CDR2 is FYNNEI in the germline V gene. There are 14 residues in the CDR3. Here the CDR3 reads CASSEDRTSTEAFF. DNA for the CDR3: TGTGCCAGCAGTGAAGACAGGACCTCCACTGAAGCTTTCTTT.

The rearrangement joins TRBV5-6 to TRBJ2-2; 8 nucleotides align to TRBD1. The CDR3 runs 15 residues. Germline V gene lookup returns CDR1 SGHDT and CDR2 YYEEEE. The trim removed 4 bases at V and 5 bases at J, leaving 7 bases unmatched. The DNA of the CDR3 is TGTGCCAGCAGCAAGACAGGGGCATGGACCGGGGAGCTGTTTTTT. Residues: CASSKTGAWTGELFF.

The chain links TRBV24-1 to TRBJ1-5; D perhaps matches TRBD1 (5 bases). The germline V and J ends were trimmed by 5 bases and 4 bases, with 14 bases remaining between them. Germline V lookup: CDR1 KGHDR, CDR2 SFDVKD. CDR3 length equals 15 residues. In DNA form, the CDR3 reads TGTGCCACCAGTGGTTTTCCAGGGATTAATCAGCCCCAGCATTTT. It encodes CATSGFPGINQPQHF.

J is TRBJ2-3 and V is TRBV30, with 7 bases that match TRBD2. The ends lost 0 bases at V and 6 bases at J; junction bases unmatched: 0. The CDR3 has 12 residues. CDR1 and CDR2 from the germline V gene are GTSNPN and SVGIG (reference sequence). Here the CDR3 DNA reads TGTGCCTGGAGTGTGGGAGGGGATACGCAGTATTTT. This translates into CAWSVGGDTQYF.

The V and J genes are TRBV2 and TRBJ1-2, with 11 bases aligning to TRBD1. This CDR3 is 14 amino acids long. Looked up from germline, CDR1 is SNHLY and CDR2 is FYNNEI. The V segment lost 6 bases and the J segment 5 bases; nucleotides outside the gene matches: 5. The CDR3 here is CASSWDRGGYGYTF. The CDR3 region has the DNA TGTGCCAGCAGCTGGGACAGGGGGGGGTATGGCTACACCTTC.